The next 8 T cell receptor beta chains were all read from a single sample in a study of identical twins. TCRdb called the 5' RACE reads again in MiXCR, with one record for every CDR3 protein. The sample consists of roughly 770,000 distinct CDR3 sequences, about 18% of them appearing once. The sample was also reused in another study, on T cells expressing NK-cell markers.

The specimen sequenced was PBMCs. These receptors were collected from a woman younger than 30 in good health.

This clonotype has just a few counts. The chain is built from TRBV29-1 and TRBJ2-5, with 8 bases matching TRBD1. This CDR3 is built from 13 residues. Germline V gene data show CDR1 as SQVTM and CDR2 as ANQGSEA. The trim removed 5 bases at V and 4 bases at J, leaving 6 bases unmatched. The CDR3 DNA follows: TGCAGCGTTTCAGCCGGGACAGGAGAGACCCAGTACTTC. Its translation: CSVSAGTGETQYF.

The chain couples TRBV20-1 to TRBJ2-7; tentative D call: TRBD2 (6 bases). Germline CDR1 and CDR2: DFQATT and SNEGSKA (reference sequence). CDR3 size: 15 residues. Trimming shortened V by 5 bases and J by 6 bases, and 23 bases separated the two germline ends. The CDR3 nucleotides read TGCAGTGCTGGCCTCCTGGAGGGTTCCTTGGGCGAGCAGTACTTC. This translates into CSAGLLEGSLGEQYF.

This clonotype was detected ten times or more. V gene TRBV9 combines with J gene TRBJ2-2; 8 bases agree with TRBD1. This CDR3 region has 16 residues. Losses at the gene ends were 4 bases for V and 0 bases for J; bases not matched to a gene: 5. Germline CDR1 is SGDLS and CDR2 is YYNGEE. CDR3 loop: CASSSQGATNTGELFF. CDR3 in DNA: TGTGCCAGCAGCTCCCAGGGGGCCACGAACACCGGGGAGCTGTTTTTT.

The V call is TRBV12-3 or TRBV12-4, the J call TRBJ2-4, with 7 positions matching TRBD1. CDR3 length: 11 residues. V was clipped by 10 bases and J by 6 bases; unmatched bases: 3. This chain's CDR3 is CATRQGNIQYF. The DNA for the CDR3 is TGTGCCACCAGACAGGGAAACATTCAGTACTTC.

This clonotype appeared a few times. CDR3 DNA sequence: TGTGCCAGCAGTTACTCGGTAGCGGGAAGACCCCAGCTAAGAAATGAGCAGTTCTTC. Protein: CASSYSVAGRPQLRNEQFF. This chain connects TRBV6-5 to TRBJ2-1; 8 bases align to TRBD2. Per the germline V gene, CDR1 is MNHEY and CDR2 is SVGAGI. The V segment lost 0 bases and the J segment 7 bases; nucleotides outside the gene matches: 17. The CDR3 covers 19 residues.

This clonotype was counted at least ten times. This chain connects TRBV9 to TRBJ2-7; the match to TRBD2 covers 8 bases. Germline CDR1 reads SGDLS; CDR2 reads YYNGEE. The CDR3 extends over 14 amino acids. After removal of 2 bases from V and 1 base from J, the junction contained 2 bases not matched to a gene. CDR3 sequence: CASSVTSVSYEQYF. For the CDR3, the DNA is TGTGCCAGCAGCGTGACTAGCGTATCCTACGAGCAGTACTTC.

The V gene is TRBV6-1, the J gene TRBJ1-5; tentative D call: TRBD1 (6 bases). CDR3 size: 15 residues. Per germline, CDR1 MNHNS and CDR2 SASEGT. Deletions cut 8 bases from V and 2 bases from J, with 16 bases between. The CDR3 DNA is TGTGCCAGCGGCTCACAGGGAAACGGCAATCAGCCCCAGCATTTT. This codes for CASGSQGNGNQPQHF.

V and J are TRBV4-2 and TRBJ2-1, with D unresolved. Trimming took 2 bases from V and 5 from J, leaving 13 bases between them. Looked up from germline, CDR1 is LGHNA and CDR2 is YNFKEQ. The length of the CDR3 is 15 residues. Written as DNA, the CDR3 is TGTGCCAGCAGCCAACCCGGCAACAGAAACAATGAGCAGTTCTTC. Protein: CASSQPGNRNNEQFF.